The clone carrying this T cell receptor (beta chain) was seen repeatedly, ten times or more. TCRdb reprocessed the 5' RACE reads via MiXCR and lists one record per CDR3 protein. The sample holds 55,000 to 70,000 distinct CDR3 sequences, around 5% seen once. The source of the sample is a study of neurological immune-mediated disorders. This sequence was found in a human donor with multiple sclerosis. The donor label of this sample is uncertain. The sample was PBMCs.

In DNA form, the CDR3 reads TGCGCCAGCAGCTTGGCTAGCGGGGAAACAGATACGCAGTATTTT. This gives the protein CASSLASGETDTQYF. The rearrangement links TRBV5-1 to TRBJ2-3; 9 bases fit TRBD2. Trimming took 0 bases from V and 3 from J; bases not matched to a gene: 2. The CDR3 consists of 15 residues. Germline assignment: CDR1 SGHRS and CDR2 YFSETQ.